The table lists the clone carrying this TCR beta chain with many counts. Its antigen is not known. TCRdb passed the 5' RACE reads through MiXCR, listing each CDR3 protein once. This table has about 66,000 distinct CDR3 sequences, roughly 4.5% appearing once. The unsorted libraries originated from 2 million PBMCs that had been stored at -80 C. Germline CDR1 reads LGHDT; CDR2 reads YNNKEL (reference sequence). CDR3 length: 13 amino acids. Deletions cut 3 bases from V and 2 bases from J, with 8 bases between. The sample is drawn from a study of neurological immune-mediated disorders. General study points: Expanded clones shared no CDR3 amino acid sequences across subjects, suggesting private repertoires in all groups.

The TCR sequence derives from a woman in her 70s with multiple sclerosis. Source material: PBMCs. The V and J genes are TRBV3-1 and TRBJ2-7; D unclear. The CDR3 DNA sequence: TGTGCCAGCAGCCAGGTGGCGGCCTACGAGCAGTACTTC. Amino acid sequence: CASSQVAAYEQYF.